The entry below describes one T cell receptor (beta chain). Researchers amplified the TCR beta CDR3 regions from RNA transcripts. During a first-round RT-PCR of the TCR CDR3, the HTBI primer set was used. TCRdb re-called the multiplex PCR reads through MiXCR, storing one row per CDR3 protein. The data contain some 490,000 distinct CDR3 sequences, approximately 23% of them singletons. These data come from a study of T cells in Graves' hyperthyroidism and ophthalmopathy. On the study more broadly: Prior to any treatment, at the point of initial diagnosis, peripheral blood was collected.

For ophthalmopathy patients, the Clinical Activity Score was at least 3 and the NOSPECS grade at least 4; duration was under 3 months. Uncontrolled infection, other autoimmune disease, pregnancy or lactation disqualified patients from enrolment. PBMCs were sourced from about 10 ml fresh peripheral blood. This CDR3 has 13 residues. Looked up from germline, CDR1 is SGDLS and CDR2 is YYNGEE. Trimming left V 7 bases short and J 0 bases short, with 7 bases between. The genes are TRBV9 and TRBJ2-2, with D possibly TRBD2 on 6 matching bases. The sample comprised blood. The source of this sequence is a woman aged 70-85 years with Graves' ophthalmopathy. The DNA of the CDR3 is TGTGCCAGCGGAGGGACGAACACCGGGGAGCTGTTTTTT. Amino acids: CASGGTNTGELFF.